This T cell receptor beta chain comes out of a study of liver allograft versus peripheral blood T cells. Across the study: Liver transplant recipients had T cell receptor repertoires compared between transplanted liver and peripheral blood.

In the case of this clonotype: Its matching antigen is unknown.

The CDR3 covers 18 residues. Looked up from germline, CDR1 is SGDLS and CDR2 is YYNGEE. V was clipped by 7 bases and J by 4 bases, with 28 bases between them. Broader study findings: Reportedly, the T cell receptor repertoires inside liver allografts were not the same as those in peripheral blood.

In TCRdb, the reads were re-called with MiXCR into one record per CDR3 protein. Of some 14,000 distinct CDR3 sequences listed, 20% are singletons. The origin of this receptor is a human patient who had a liver transplant. A share of the T cells may be of graft donor origin. The rearrangement joins TRBV9 to TRBJ2-3, with D hard to call. CDR3 protein: CASGSAYRFGSRADTQYF. The CDR3 DNA is TGTGCCAGCGGCTCAGCGTATAGGTTCGGAAGCAGAGCAGATACGCAGTATTTT.